The 18 T cell receptor beta chains below come from one sample, sequenced in a study of cytomegalovirus exposure and HLA in healthy donors (dated by TCRdb to 2016 to 2017). Library preparation employed the immunoSEQ multiplex PCR assay. A mixture of 60 forward primers for TCR Vbeta segments and 13 reverse primers for TCR Jbeta segments was used in the multiplex PCR. TCRdb stores this immuneACCESS table with in-frame sequences only. Part of the clones is absent; in the studies checked, under half of the shortfall reflects unresolved V genes, and no reason is known for the rest. The sample profile shows more than 100,000 clones; about 80% of them were found once. The ten largest clones represent 1% of the sample. The sequenced material came from PBMCs. All receptors derive from a man aged 40-50 years in good health and CMV-seronegative.

The V and J genes are TRBV18 and TRBJ1-2, with D maybe TRBD1 (5 bases). This CDR3 has 15 amino acids. V was clipped by 4 bases and J by 7 bases, with 19 bases between them. Per the germline V gene, CDR1 is KGHSH and CDR2 is LQKENI. For the CDR3, the DNA is TGTGCCAGCTCACTGCGACAGTTGGAATATGGTGGCTACACCTTC. Translated: CASSLRQLEYGGYTF.

This rearrangement joins TRBV5-4 to TRBJ2-5; 12 bases are shared with TRBD2. The end of the DNA is better explained by TRBJ2-7, so the J call may be wrong. The germline V gene encodes CDR1 SGHNT and CDR2 YYREEE (reference sequence). The CDR3 length is 16 residues. The chain's CDR3 is CASSLGTSGAPLEQYF. The CDR3 DNA is TGTGCCAGCAGCTTGGGGACTAGCGGGGCCCCCCTCGAGCAGTACTTC.

The V call is TRBV19, the J call TRBJ1-1, with 7 nucleotides matching TRBD1. After removal of 5 bases from V and 5 bases from J, the junction contained 8 bases not matched to a gene. CDR1 LNHDA and CDR2 SQIVND come from the germline V gene (reference sequence). CDR3 length equals 14 residues. Written as DNA, the CDR3 is TGTGCCAGTAGTGCAACAGGGGATTGGACTGAAGCTTTCTTT. It yields the protein CASSATGDWTEAFF.

J is TRBJ1-1 and V is TRBV7-9; D gene unclear. The germline V gene has CDR1 SEHNR and CDR2 FQNEAQ (reference sequence). The V end was cut by 7 bases, the J end by 0 bases, with 9 bases between. CDR3 length: 13 residues. CDR3 loop: CASTKLMNTEAFF. For the CDR3, the DNA is TGTGCCAGCACCAAACTCATGAACACTGAAGCTTTCTTT.

This clone was seen once. The chain carries TRBV9 and TRBJ2-2; 13 bases agree with TRBD2. CDR1 and CDR2 from the germline V gene are SGDLS and YYNGEE. V gave up 6 bases and J gave up 5 bases; unmatched junction bases: 7. The CDR3 is 16 amino acids. CDR3 nucleotide sequence: TGTGCCAGCACCCCCGGGACTAGCGGGACTACCGGGGAGCTGTTTTTT. Translation gives CASTPGTSGTTGELFF.

The chain carries TRBV2 and TRBJ2-5; 7 bases are a match to TRBD2. Germline V gene data show CDR1 as SNHLY and CDR2 as FYNNEI. CDR3 length equals 15 residues. V was pared by 8 bases and J by 1 base, with 10 bases of the junction left unmatched. CDR3: CASLRGGSVQETQYF. For the CDR3, the DNA is TGTGCCAGCCTGAGGGGCGGGAGTGTCCAAGAGACCCAGTACTTC.

This chain connects TRBV19 to TRBJ2-3; 7 bases map to TRBD2. From germline, CDR1 is LNHDA and CDR2 SQIVND (reference sequence). V shed 7 bases, J shed 4 bases, and the junction held 5 bases outside the gene matches. This CDR3 has 13 amino acids. The CDR3 is CASTTGGADTQYF. The DNA for the CDR3 is TGTGCCAGTACCACGGGAGGCGCAGATACGCAGTATTTT.

The J gene is TRBJ2-1, the V gene TRBV5-1, with TRBD1 as a possible D gene (6 bases). The germline gives CDR1 SGHRS, CDR2 YFSETQ. The CDR3 runs 15 residues. Deletions cut 0 bases from V and 7 bases from J, with 14 bases between. CDR3 DNA sequence: TGCGCCAGCAGCTTGGCTCGGCAGGGGTGGAATGAGCAGTTCTTC. Translation gives CASSLARQGWNEQFF.

This chain joins TRBV19 and TRBJ2-7, with 8 bases matching TRBD1. The J segment lost 9 bases and the V segment lost 5 bases, leaving 12 bases of the junction unmatched. The CDR3 is 14 amino acids. Germline V gives CDR1 LNHDA, CDR2 SQIVND (reference sequence). The CDR3 spells CASSEGQGWGWQYF. The CDR3 DNA reads as TGTGCCAGTAGTGAAGGACAGGGTTGGGGCTGGCAGTACTTC.

This clone was seen just once. This sequence joins TRBV27 and TRBJ1-1; 8 bases map to TRBD1. The CDR3 length is 14 residues. J lost 6 bases, V lost 7 bases, and 10 bases had no gene match. CDR1 and CDR2 (germline): MNHEY, SMNVEV (reference sequence). The CDR3 DNA is TGTGCCAGCAACGAATACCAGGGGGCGCCTGAAGCTTTCTTT. It encodes CASNEYQGAPEAFF.

This chain joins TRBV5-8 and TRBJ1-4; 8 bases fit TRBD1. Germline CDR1 is SGHTS and CDR2 is YDEGEE. V trimming: 4 bases; J trimming: 8 bases; junction bases outside the gene matches: 16. The CDR3 has 17 residues. CDR3 DNA sequence: TGTGCCAGCAGCCCGGACAGGGCGGGGGCTATGCGGGAAAAACTGTTTTTT. The encoded protein is CASSPDRAGAMREKLFF.

This chain joins TRBV5-1 and TRBJ2-7; maybe TRBD2 (6 bases). Looked up from germline, CDR1 is SGHRS and CDR2 is YFSETQ. There are 15 residues in the CDR3. Trimming removed 0 bases from V and 0 bases from J, with 10 bases in between. For the CDR3, the DNA is TGCGCCAGCAGCTTGGTTGCGGGGAGCTCCTACGAGCAGTACTTC. Protein product: CASSLVAGSSYEQYF.

For the CDR3, the DNA is TGTGCCAGCAGCGGTGGACTAGCGGGAGGGGTTGAGACCCAGTACTTC. This gives the protein CASSGGLAGGVETQYF. The gene calls are TRBV5-4 and TRBJ2-5; 15 bases line up with TRBD2. Germline CDR1 reads SGHNT; CDR2 reads YYREEE (reference sequence). After removal of 4 bases from V and 5 bases from J, the junction contained 6 bases not matched to a gene. The CDR3 has 16 residues.

The chain uses TRBV7-8 and TRBJ1-1, with 9 bases lining up with TRBD1. The CDR3 has 14 amino acids. The J segment lost 4 bases and the V segment lost 4 bases, leaving 4 bases of the junction unmatched. Per the germline V gene, CDR1 is SGHVS and CDR2 is FQNEAQ. The CDR3 region is CASSSDRGSTEAFF. In nucleotides, the CDR3 is TGTGCCAGCAGCTCGGACAGGGGCAGCACTGAAGCTTTCTTT.

The chain couples TRBV6-5 to TRBJ1-3; a weak D match, TRBD1 (6 bases). This CDR3 has 15 amino acids. CDR1 MNHEY and CDR2 SVGAGI come from the germline V gene. Between the trimmed V and J ends, which lost 5 bases and 0 bases, there was a span of 11 bases. CDR3 bases: TGTGCCAGCAGTCGAACAGGGCACTCTGGAAACACCATATATTTT. Translation: CASSRTGHSGNTIYF.

This clone was counted a few times. The rearrangement links TRBV30 to TRBJ2-2; D is uncertain. This CDR3 is 11 amino acids long. CDR1 GTSNPN and CDR2 SVGIG come from the germline V gene (reference sequence). Trimming pared 1 base from V and 8 bases from J, leaving 5 bases between. This CDR3 reads CAWSALGELFF. Here the CDR3 DNA reads TGTGCCTGGAGTGCCCTAGGGGAGCTGTTTTTT.

The V gene is TRBV5-4, the J gene TRBJ2-5, with D possibly TRBD1 on 6 matching bases. Trimming stripped 6 bases from V and 2 bases from J, with 14 bases between. This CDR3 is built from 14 residues. Germline CDR1 and CDR2: SGHNT and YYREEE (reference sequence). DNA of the CDR3: TGTGCCAGCACCCGGACAGACAAACAAGAGACCCAGTACTTC. The encoded protein is CASTRTDKQETQYF. Using reference TRBV5-4 and TRBJ2-5 for the parts outside the CDR3, the full variable domain is ETGVTQSPTHLIKTRGQQVTLRCSSQSGHNTVSWYQQALGQGPQFIFQYYREEENGRGNFPPRFSGLQFPNYSSELNVNALELDDSALYLCASTRTDKQETQYFGPGTRLLVL.

This chain connects TRBV28 to TRBJ2-6, with TRBD1 matching over 9 bases. V trimming: 4 bases; J trimming: 8 bases; junction bases outside the gene matches: 9. There are 16 residues in the CDR3. From germline, CDR1 is MDHEN and CDR2 SYDVKM. Here the CDR3 DNA reads TGTGCCAGCAGTTACCCCGACAGGGGGGATTCCAACGTCCTGACTTTC. Residues: CASSYPDRGDSNVLTF.